The 32 T cell receptor beta chains given below trace back to one sample, sequenced in a study of early T cells in non-severe SARS-CoV-2 infection. TCRdb re-derived calls from the 5' RACE reads in MiXCR, one entry per CDR3 protein. The data show about 84,000 distinct CDR3 sequences, 9% to 14% seen once. Material: whole blood. The receptors come from an adult who was a healthcare worker with PCR-confirmed SARS-CoV-2 infection or an uninfected control (not recorded which).

V is TRBV9 and J is TRBJ2-1; a possible D gene is TRBD1 (5 bases). Germline CDR1 is SGDLS and CDR2 is YYNGEE. V was trimmed by 2 bases and J by 1 base, leaving 10 bases between them. This CDR3 spans 15 amino acids. CDR3 amino acids: CASSVARASYNEQFF. CDR3 bases: TGTGCCAGCAGCGTTGCCAGGGCGTCCTACAATGAGCAGTTCTTC.

Ten or more counts support this clonotype. V is TRBV7-6 and J is TRBJ2-7, with D uncertain. Germline V gives CDR1 SGHVS, CDR2 FNYEAQ. This CDR3 is 13 amino acids long. The V and J ends lost 1 base and 6 bases respectively, with 10 bases between them. This CDR3 is CASSLVPTAEQYF. Written as DNA, the CDR3 is TGTGCCAGCAGCTTAGTCCCCACAGCCGAGCAGTACTTC.

A word on this clonotype: A much larger clone differs by one base, so this may be a read error. V gene TRBV5-1 combines with J gene TRBJ1-1, with D unclear. Germline CDR1 is SGHRS and CDR2 is YFSETQ. The CDR3 has 13 residues. The CDR3 DNA reads as TGCACCAGCAGTGTATTCGCGGGCACTGAAGCTTTCTTT. This sequence encodes CTSSVFAGTEAFF.

The gene calls are TRBV7-3 and TRBJ2-1, with 10 positions matching TRBD2. Germline assignment: CDR1 SGHTA and CDR2 FQGTGA. The V gene end was trimmed by 5 bases and the J gene end by 2 bases; junction bases not matched to a gene: 6. The CDR3 is 16 amino acids. CDR3 in amino acids: CASSASGTSAYNEQFF. The CDR3 nucleotides are TGTGCCAGCAGCGCTTCTGGGACTAGCGCCTACAATGAGCAGTTCTTC.

This clonotype was counted many times. The chain has TRBV28 and TRBJ2-3, with 9 bases identical to TRBD1. V gave up 5 bases and J gave up 6 bases; unmatched junction bases: 6. Germline loops: CDR1 MDHEN, CDR2 SYDVKM. The length of the CDR3 is 14 residues. The CDR3 is CASSTGGQGDTQYF. The CDR3 nucleotides are TGTGCCAGCAGTACCGGGGGACAGGGCGATACGCAGTATTTT.

This clonotype came up many times. This chain links TRBV5-5 with TRBJ1-6, with a tentative D call TRBD1 (5 bases). This CDR3 spans 16 amino acids. CDR1 and CDR2 (germline): SGHKS, YYEKEE (reference sequence). Trimming left V 7 bases short and J 6 bases short, with 20 bases between. CDR3 sequence reads: CASRTGDGGVNSPLHF. Written as DNA, the CDR3 is TGTGCCAGCCGTACCGGGGACGGAGGAGTTAATTCACCCCTCCACTTT.

This clonotype was detected a few times. One end of the junction fails to match germline, which may point to a read error. The chain is built from TRBV7-7 and TRBJ2-3; TRBD2 matches at 7 bases. The CDR3 runs to 18 residues. The germline V gene has CDR1 SSHAT and CDR2 FNYEAQ (reference sequence). The CDR3 here is CASSLAPPREGTTDTQYF. The CDR3 DNA is TGTGCTAGCAGCTTAGCCCCCCCCAGGGAGGGTACAACAGATACGCAGTATTTT.

This clonotype was found many times. The junction departs from germline at one end; a sequencing error may be responsible. The J gene is TRBJ1-6, the V gene TRBV6-1; D ambiguous. Germline V gene sequence: CDR1 MNHNS, CDR2 SASEGT. CDR3 length: 12 amino acids. Written as DNA, the CDR3 is TGTGCCAGCAGTGCCTACAATTCACCCCTCCACTTT. Translated, it gives CASSAYNSPLHF.

This clonotype was counted only a few times. In DNA form, the CDR3 reads TGTGCCAGCTCACCCCGACAGGGACCCCAAGAGACCCAGTACTTC. Amino acid sequence: CASSPRQGPQETQYF. V gene TRBV18 combines with J gene TRBJ2-5, with 7 bases that match TRBD1. CDR3 size: 15 residues. Trimming at V came to 3 bases and at J to 1 base, leaving 5 bases not matched to a gene. Germline V gene lookup returns CDR1 KGHSH and CDR2 LQKENI.

The sample holds many counts of this clonotype. The chain joins TRBV20-1 to TRBJ1-1; D is uncertain. The CDR3 has 12 residues. Germline values: CDR1 DFQATT, CDR2 SNEGSKA (reference sequence). Trimming cost V 3 bases and J 1 base, with 6 bases left between them. The CDR3 here is CSASRTNTEAFF. DNA of the CDR3: TGCAGTGCTAGCAGGACGAACACTGAAGCTTTCTTT.

This clonotype occurred a few times. The chain links TRBV12-3 or TRBV12-4 to TRBJ2-5; D perhaps matches TRBD2 (7 bases). The V end was cut by 6 bases, the J end by 5 bases, with 19 bases between. The CDR3 sequence is 15 residues long. CDR3 DNA: TGTGCCAGCAGCCATCCATCGGGGGGCCGGGAGACCCAGTACTTC. Translation: CASSHPSGGRETQYF.

The chain is built from TRBV5-1 and TRBJ2-2; D perhaps matches TRBD2 (5 bases). This CDR3 contains 17 residues. V lost 1 base and J 3 bases, leaving 16 bases between the germline ends. Germline-derived CDR1 and CDR2 are SGHRS and YFSETQ. The CDR3, as DNA: TGCGCCAGCAGCTTGCGTCCCCTTCGGAGGTACACCGGGGAGCTGTTTTTT. The encoded protein is CASSLRPLRRYTGELFF.

This clonotype was found many times. The J gene is TRBJ1-5, the V gene TRBV6-6; no definite D call. Germline lookup yields CDR1 MNHNY and CDR2 SVGAGI (reference sequence). V lost 6 bases, J lost 4 bases, and 16 bases lay in between. This CDR3 comprises 15 residues. CDR3 residues: CASSQQGLENQPQHF. The CDR3 DNA follows: TGTGCCAGCAGCCAGCAAGGACTCGAAAATCAGCCCCAGCATTTT.

This clonotype was detected only a few times. J is TRBJ2-7 and V is TRBV28; D could derive from TRBD1 or TRBD2 (5 bases each). The germline V and J ends were trimmed by 7 bases and 2 bases, with 12 bases remaining between them. Germline values: CDR1 MDHEN, CDR2 SYDVKM. There are 13 residues in the CDR3. DNA of the CDR3: TGTGCCAGCACCATGGGGGTAACCTACGAGCAGTACTTC. Translation: CASTMGVTYEQYF.

This clonotype was observed many times. This chain joins TRBV7-9 and TRBJ2-1; 7 nucleotides align to TRBD1. Germline CDR1 is SEHNR and CDR2 is FQNEAQ (reference sequence). Losses at the gene ends were 5 bases for V and 3 bases for J; bases not matched to a gene: 7. The CDR3 loop spans 15 amino acids. The CDR3 loop is CASSPPGQFYNEQFF. The CDR3 nucleotides read TGTGCCAGCAGCCCCCCGGGACAGTTCTACAATGAGCAGTTCTTC.

This clonotype was counted a single time. The chain carries TRBV2 and TRBJ2-1, with D possibly being TRBD1 (5 bases). Trimming cost V 5 bases and J 2 bases, with 10 bases left between them. Germline V gene data show CDR1 as SNHLY and CDR2 as FYNNEI. The CDR3 covers 14 residues. CDR3 region: CASSLTAAYNEQFF. CDR3 sequence (DNA): TGTGCCAGCAGTCTGACAGCTGCCTACAATGAGCAGTTCTTC.

This clonotype came up a few times. The chain has TRBV2 and TRBJ2-7; D gene unclear. This CDR3 region has 15 residues. Germline-derived CDR1 and CDR2 are SNHLY and FYNNEI. Trimming removed 7 bases at V and 1 base at J, with 17 bases between. The CDR3 DNA follows: TGTGCCAGCACCCCCCTGATGGACGGATCCTACGAGCAGTACTTC. Its protein product is CASTPLMDGSYEQYF.

The chain uses TRBV2 and TRBJ1-5; weak D call: TRBD1 (6 bases). Germline CDR1 and CDR2: SNHLY and FYNNEI. The CDR3 has 16 residues. V lost 6 bases and J lost 0, with 15 bases in between. CDR3 protein: CASRSGTLSSNQPQHF. DNA of the CDR3: TGTGCCAGCAGATCCGGGACACTCAGTAGCAATCAGCCCCAGCATTTT.

The genes are TRBV7-9 and TRBJ2-5, with 10 nucleotides matching TRBD1. The ends lost 3 bases at V and 4 bases at J; junction bases unmatched: 11. Per germline, CDR1 SEHNR and CDR2 FQNEAQ (reference sequence). The CDR3 totals 17 residues. The DNA of the CDR3 is TGTGCCAGCAGCTTCCGGGACAGGGGATCACTGGGAGAGACCCAGTACTTC. Translating it yields CASSFRDRGSLGETQYF.

This chain uses TRBV5-6 with TRBJ1-4, with D hard to call. The V end was cut by 2 bases, the J end by 2 bases, with 7 bases between. This CDR3 has 14 amino acids. Looked up from germline, CDR1 is SGHDT and CDR2 is YYEEEE. The CDR3 coding sequence is TGTGCCAGCAGCTTATATAGGACTAATGAAAAACTGTTTTTT. This sequence encodes CASSLYRTNEKLFF.

This clonotype was observed a few times. This sequence joins TRBV19 and TRBJ2-1; D uncertain. Germline CDR1 is LNHDA and CDR2 is SQIVND (reference sequence). V lost 0 bases and J 6 bases, leaving 9 bases between the germline ends. The CDR3 is 14 residues long. The CDR3 is CASSIDTGINEQFF. In DNA, the CDR3 is TGTGCCAGTAGTATAGATACTGGGATCAATGAGCAGTTCTTC.

This clonotype was counted ten times or more. The V call is TRBV7-6, the J call TRBJ2-3; 7 bases map to TRBD1. The CDR3 runs 14 residues. Per germline, CDR1 SGHVS and CDR2 FNYEAQ. The V gene end was trimmed by 5 bases and the J gene end by 1 base; junction bases not matched to a gene: 3. The CDR3 loop is CASSQGVGTDTQYF. Here the CDR3 DNA reads TGTGCCAGCAGCCAGGGGGTTGGCACAGATACGCAGTATTTT.

This clonotype has just a few counts. The rearrangement joins TRBV7-3 to TRBJ2-7, with D unresolved. This CDR3 contains 11 residues. Germline CDR1 is SGHTA and CDR2 is FQGTGA. V lost 7 bases, J lost 3 bases, and 7 bases lay in between. The CDR3 is CASKEGYEQYF. The DNA for the CDR3 is TGTGCCAGCAAGGAAGGCTACGAGCAGTACTTC.

At least ten counts were recorded for this clonotype. CDR3 loop: CASSLGEADTQYF. The CDR3, as DNA: TGTGCCAGCAGCTTGGGCGAGGCAGATACGCAGTATTTT. The J gene is TRBJ2-3, the V gene TRBV7-6; D call uncertain. This CDR3 has 13 residues. The V end was cut by 3 bases, the J end by 4 bases, with 8 bases between. Germline CDR1 SGHVS, CDR2 FNYEAQ.

In this sample, this clonotype turned up a few times. The chain couples TRBV2 to TRBJ2-4; the D gene is possibly TRBD2 (6 bases). Trimming took off 6 bases at V and 7 bases at J, with 10 bases between the two ends. The V gene's germline CDR1 is SNHLY and CDR2 FYNNEI. This CDR3 comprises 12 residues. CDR3 sequence reads: CASRRDLNIQYF. The CDR3 DNA follows: TGTGCCAGCAGGCGGGACTTGAACATTCAGTACTTC. The full variable domain, in which reference TRBV2 and TRBJ2-4 provide the parts outside the CDR3, is EPEVTQTPSHQVTQMGQEVILRCVPISNHLYFYWYRQILGQKVEFLVSFYNNEISEKSEIFDDQFSVERPDGSNFTLKIRSTKLEDSAMYFCASRRDLNIQYFGAGTRLSVL.

The table lists this clonotype with a few counts. The chain combines TRBV7-2 with TRBJ2-1; 13 positions match TRBD2. CDR1 is SGHTA, CDR2 FQGNSA, per germline. The trim removed 4 bases at V and 0 bases at J, leaving 9 bases unmatched. This CDR3 has 19 residues. CDR3 sequence (DNA): TGTGCCAGCAGCTCCCCGGGACTAGCGGGACCAAGCTCCTACAATGAGCAGTTCTTC. Protein sequence: CASSSPGLAGPSSYNEQFF.

This clonotype was counted only a few times. The gene calls are TRBV9 and TRBJ1-6, with no clear D. Trimming took off 2 bases at V and 6 bases at J, with 6 bases between the two ends. This CDR3 contains 13 residues. The germline CDR1 and CDR2 sequences are SGDLS and YYNGEE. Here the CDR3 DNA reads TGTGCCAGCAGCGTTGGGCGTAATTCACCCCTCCACTTT. The encoded protein is CASSVGRNSPLHF.

The table lists this clonotype with a few counts. The J gene is TRBJ2-3, the V gene TRBV3-1, with D perhaps matching TRBD2 (6 bases). The CDR3 totals 14 residues. Trimming took 4 bases from V and 5 from J, leaving 13 bases between them. Per germline, CDR1 LGHDT and CDR2 YNNKEL (reference sequence). The CDR3 nucleotides read TGTGCCAGCAGCCCCAGAGGAGCGGGAGATACGCAGTATTTT. Protein sequence: CASSPRGAGDTQYF.

The sample holds a few counts of this clonotype. The chain joins TRBV28 to TRBJ2-7; D is possibly TRBD2 (5 bases). The V end lost 4 bases, the J end lost 7 bases, and 8 bases lay between the germline ends. From germline, CDR1 is MDHEN and CDR2 SYDVKM. The CDR3 is 11 residues long. This CDR3 reads CASSSAGEQYF. Written as DNA, the CDR3 is TGTGCCAGCAGTTCCGCGGGTGAGCAGTACTTC.

This clonotype was observed a few times. The chain is built from TRBV7-2 and TRBJ1-1, with D perhaps matching TRBD1 (5 bases). The CDR3 covers 14 residues. Germline CDR1 SGHTA, CDR2 FQGNSA. V was cut by 9 bases and J by 6 bases, with 20 bases left in between. CDR3 in DNA: TGTGCCAGAAATCGCCCCCCTGGGGGACCTGAAGCTTTCTTT. Protein sequence: CARNRPPGGPEAFF.

This clonotype was detected ten times or more. This chain joins TRBV5-6 and TRBJ2-1; 8 bases fit TRBD1. This CDR3 has 16 amino acids. Germline values: CDR1 SGHDT, CDR2 YYEEEE. J lost 4 bases, V lost 1 base, and 7 bases had no gene match. The CDR3 loop reads CASSLPGTGRYNEQFF. CDR3 sequence (DNA): TGTGCCAGCAGCTTGCCCGGGACAGGCCGGTACAATGAGCAGTTCTTC.

This clonotype was observed a handful of times. This chain connects TRBV19 to TRBJ2-3; maybe TRBD1 (5 bases). The CDR3 runs to 14 residues. The germline V and J ends were trimmed by 5 bases and 7 bases, with 16 bases remaining between them. CDR1 and CDR2 from the germline V gene are LNHDA and SQIVND (reference sequence). CDR3 nucleotide sequence: TGTGCCAGTAGTGCGACGCCTCTGGGGCATACGCAGTATTTT. This translates into CASSATPLGHTQYF.